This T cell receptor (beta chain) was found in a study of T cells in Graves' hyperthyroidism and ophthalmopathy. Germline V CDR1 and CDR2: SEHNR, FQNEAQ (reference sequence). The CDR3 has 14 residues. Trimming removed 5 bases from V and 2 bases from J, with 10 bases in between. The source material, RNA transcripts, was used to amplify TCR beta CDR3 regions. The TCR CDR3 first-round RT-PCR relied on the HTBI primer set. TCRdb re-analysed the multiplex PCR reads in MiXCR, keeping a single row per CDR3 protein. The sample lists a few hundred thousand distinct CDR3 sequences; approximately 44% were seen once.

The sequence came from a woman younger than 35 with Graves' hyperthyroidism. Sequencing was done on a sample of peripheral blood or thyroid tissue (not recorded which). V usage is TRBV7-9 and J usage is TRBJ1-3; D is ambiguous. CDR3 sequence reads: CASSPTLAGNTIYF. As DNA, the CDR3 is TGTGCCAGCAGCCCCACTCTCGCTGGAAACACCATATATTTT.